The 21 T cell receptor beta chains given below trace back to one sample, sequenced in a study of T cell responses to AZD1222 COVID-19 vaccine. This table comes from immunoSEQ multiplex PCR, and its TCRdb copy is limited to in-frame clones, with some not included. Of 200,000 or so clones listed, around 89% are singletons. Here the sequenced sample was peripheral blood, taken on day 0 of AZD1222 vaccination. These receptors were taken from an adult in good health.

The chain uses TRBV28 and TRBJ1-5; 8 nucleotides align to TRBD1. CDR3 length: 14 residues. CDR1 MDHEN and CDR2 SYDVKM come from the germline V gene. The ends lost 2 bases at V and 4 bases at J; junction bases unmatched: 1. The CDR3 region has the DNA TGTGCCAGCAGTTTAGGGACAGGTAATCAGCCCCAGCATTTT. As protein: CASSLGTGNQPQHF.

This chain joins TRBV29-1 and TRBJ1-3; no definite D call. The CDR3 spans 13 residues. CDR1 and CDR2 (germline): SQVTM, ANQGSEA. Trimming pared 6 bases from V and 0 bases from J, leaving 9 bases between. DNA of the CDR3: TGCAGCGTGAGAGTGGACTCTGGAAACACCATATATTTT. It translates to CSVRVDSGNTIYF.

The chain couples TRBV11-2 to TRBJ2-7; TRBD1 agrees at 8 bases. The CDR3 is 16 amino acids. Per the germline V gene, CDR1 is SGHAT and CDR2 is FQNNGV. Losses at the gene ends were 7 bases for V and 5 bases for J; bases not matched to a gene: 16. The CDR3 bases are TGTGCCAGCATCTCCGACAGGGGCAGAGAACGTGACGAGCAGTACTTC. Its translation is CASISDRGRERDEQYF.

The chain recombines TRBV18 with TRBJ1-3; D may be TRBD1 (5 bases). The CDR3 is made up of 16 amino acids. Per the germline V gene, CDR1 is KGHSH and CDR2 is LQKENI. Trimming took off 2 bases at V and 0 bases at J, with 11 bases between the two ends. CDR3 in amino acids: CASSPYDSSSGNTIYF. The CDR3 region has the DNA TGTGCCAGCTCACCATATGACAGCAGCTCTGGAAACACCATATATTTT.

This clone was detected once. The CDR3 nucleotides are TGTGCCTGGAGTCCCGGGGCCAATCAGCCCCAGCATTTT. It specifies CAWSPGANQPQHF. The V call is TRBV30, the J call TRBJ1-5; the D gene is possibly TRBD1 (5 bases). Between the trimmed V and J ends, which lost 2 bases and 3 bases, there was a span of 8 bases. In germline, CDR1 is GTSNPN, CDR2 SVGIG (reference sequence). CDR3 size: 13 residues.

This chain connects TRBV11-2 to TRBJ2-1; TRBD2 agrees at 10 bases. The CDR3 has 16 amino acids. Germline V gene data show CDR1 as SGHAT and CDR2 as FQNNGV. V lost 3 bases, J lost 5 bases, and 7 bases stayed unmatched. The CDR3: CASSFPSGGVNNEQFF. The CDR3 DNA sequence: TGTGCCAGCAGCTTCCCTAGCGGGGGCGTAAACAATGAGCAGTTCTTC. Full variable domain (remainder filled in from reference TRBV11-2 and TRBJ2-1): EAGVAQSPRYKIIEKRQSVAFWCNPISGHATLYWYQQILGQGPKLLIQFQNNGVVDDSQLPKDRFSAERLKGVDSTLKIQPAKLEDSAVYLCASSFPSGGVNNEQFFGPGTRLTVL.

This CDR3 is CASSLYPGPEAFF. The CDR3 DNA reads TGTGCCAGCAGCTTGTATCCGGGACCAGAAGCTTTCTTT. The rearrangement uses TRBV5-8 and TRBJ1-1; possible D gene TRBD1, 5 bases. The V gene lost 1 base and the J gene lost 8 bases, with 12 bases spanning the gap. Germline CDR1 SGHTS, CDR2 YDEGEE. The CDR3 is made up of 13 amino acids.

V and J are TRBV15 and TRBJ2-7; D is unclear. There are 14 residues in the CDR3. Germline assignment: CDR1 LNHNV and CDR2 YYDKDF (reference sequence). V was shortened by 0 bases and J by 0 bases, with 6 bases between the two germline ends. CDR3 DNA: TGTGCCACCAGCAGAGATCACACCTCCTACGAGCAGTACTTC. Amino acids: CATSRDHTSYEQYF.

V gene TRBV4-2 combines with J gene TRBJ2-2; 8 bases line up with TRBD2. V gave up 1 base and J gave up 3 bases; unmatched junction bases: 10. The germline V gene has CDR1 LGHNA and CDR2 YNFKEQ. There are 18 residues in the CDR3. CDR3 residues: CASSQGPRGGGYTGELFF. The CDR3 DNA sequence: TGTGCCAGCAGCCAAGGCCCAAGGGGCGGGGGGTACACCGGGGAGCTGTTTTTT.

The rearrangement joins TRBV4-2 to TRBJ1-2, with D perhaps matching TRBD1 (5 bases). Deletions cut 0 bases from V and 6 bases from J, with 11 bases between. The CDR3 is 14 residues long. Germline lookup yields CDR1 LGHNA and CDR2 YNFKEQ. This CDR3 is CASSQDWQGNGYTF. In nucleotides, the CDR3 is TGTGCCAGCAGCCAAGATTGGCAGGGAAATGGCTACACCTTC.

The chain links TRBV18 to TRBJ2-1; D is ambiguous. The CDR3 is made up of 17 amino acids. Trimming cost V 0 bases and J 0 bases, with 12 bases left between them. Germline V gene lookup returns CDR1 KGHSH and CDR2 LQKENI. CDR3 sequence reads: CASSPPAVKDSYNEQFF. CDR3 nucleotides: TGTGCCAGCTCACCACCGGCAGTTAAAGACTCCTACAATGAGCAGTTCTTC.

This chain joins TRBV7-9 and TRBJ1-1, with TRBD1 identical over 10 bases. V gave up 4 bases and J gave up 7 bases; unmatched junction bases: 15. This CDR3 has 17 amino acids. CDR1 and CDR2 from the germline V gene are SEHNR and FQNEAQ (reference sequence). CDR3 sequence: CASSSEDMGQGRSEAFF. The CDR3 nucleotides read TGTGCCAGCAGCTCGGAGGATATGGGACAGGGGAGGAGTGAAGCTTTCTTT.

The genes are TRBV6-6 and TRBJ1-1, with D maybe TRBD1 (6 bases). The CDR3 is 15 residues long. The V gene lost 6 bases and the J gene lost 4 bases, with 18 bases spanning the gap. Germline lookup yields CDR1 MNHNY and CDR2 SVGAGI (reference sequence). The CDR3 region is CASSNSNRDGTEAFF. The CDR3 nucleotides read TGTGCCAGCAGCAATAGCAACAGGGACGGCACTGAAGCTTTCTTT.

The V call is TRBV6-6, the J call TRBJ2-2, with D unresolved. With 5 bases removed from V and 1 base from J, the gap between germline ends came to 8 bases. Germline V gene data show CDR1 as MNHNY and CDR2 as SVGAGI (reference sequence). The CDR3 is made up of 14 amino acids. The chain's CDR3 is CASSQDLNTGELFF. The CDR3 DNA sequence: TGTGCCAGCAGTCAAGACTTGAACACCGGGGAGCTGTTTTTT.

The rearrangement links TRBV5-5 to TRBJ1-6, with 10 bases matching TRBD1. CDR1 and CDR2 (germline): SGHKS, YYEKEE (reference sequence). The V gene end was trimmed by 3 bases and the J gene end by 9 bases; junction bases not matched to a gene: 18. CDR3 length equals 19 residues. As DNA, the CDR3 is TGTGCCAGCAGCTGGACCGGGACAGGGGAAGTAGGGTATGGTTCACCCCTCCACTTT. Its translation is CASSWTGTGEVGYGSPLHF.

The CDR3 spells CSAGPPGATNEKLFF. CDR3 nucleotide sequence: TGCAGCGCGGGACCCCCGGGCGCAACTAATGAAAAACTGTTTTTT. This chain connects TRBV29-1 to TRBJ1-4; tentative D call: TRBD1 (5 bases). The length of the CDR3 is 15 residues. The germline gives CDR1 SQVTM, CDR2 ANQGSEA. The V gene lost 7 bases and the J gene lost 0 bases, with 15 bases spanning the gap.

The chain recombines TRBV12-3 or TRBV12-4 with TRBJ1-4; TRBD1 might be the D (6 bases). The CDR3 is 12 amino acids. V was pared by 8 bases and J by 5 bases, with 9 bases between. This CDR3 is CASGGWNEKLFF. The CDR3 DNA is TGTGCCAGCGGGGGCTGGAATGAAAAACTGTTTTTT.

The chain recombines TRBV6-5 with TRBJ2-7; D is unresolved. CDR1 and CDR2 from the germline V gene are MNHEY and SVGAGI. This CDR3 has 14 residues. Trimming pared 8 bases from V and 0 bases from J, leaving 14 bases between. The CDR3 sequence is CASAPGFSSYEQYF. CDR3 nucleotide sequence: TGTGCCAGCGCACCTGGGTTCTCCTCCTACGAGCAGTACTTC.

V is TRBV5-1 and J is TRBJ2-5; D gene ambiguous. Germline V CDR1 and CDR2: SGHRS, YFSETQ. The CDR3 extends over 15 amino acids. V was cut by 5 bases and J by 1 base, with 15 bases left in between. The CDR3, as DNA: TGCGCCAGCAGATTCGGACCGACCAGCCAAGAGACCCAGTACTTC. Translating gives CASRFGPTSQETQYF.

V and J are TRBV19 and TRBJ2-3; the D is unclear. The CDR3 spans 13 residues. Germline CDR1 reads LNHDA; CDR2 reads SQIVND (reference sequence). V was shortened by 10 bases and J by 0 bases, with 11 bases between the two germline ends. CDR3 amino acids: CATRYGSTDTQYF. In DNA form, the CDR3 reads TGTGCCACCCGGTATGGGAGCACAGATACGCAGTATTTT.

The chain has TRBV6-5 and TRBJ2-7; D call uncertain. This CDR3 comprises 14 residues. Germline CDR1 reads MNHEY; CDR2 reads SVGAGI. Trimming left V 0 bases short and J 3 bases short, with 9 bases between. The CDR3 region is CASSYSLSLYEQYF. The CDR3, as DNA: TGTGCCAGCAGTTACTCGTTATCTCTCTACGAGCAGTACTTC.